This entry lists 12 T cell receptor beta chains sequenced from one sample in a study of cytomegalovirus exposure and HLA in healthy donors. The PCR ran on 60 Vbeta and 13 Jbeta primers. Sequencing was performed with immunoSEQ multiplex PCR; in TCRdb, only in-frame clones are kept and a portion is missing. The profile shows 100,000 to 120,000 clones, around 83% of them singletons. The sequenced sample consisted of PBMCs. The receptors here all came from a woman in her sixties or seventies in good health and CMV-seropositive.

CDR3 DNA: TGTGCCAGTAGTGCAACTAGCGGGAGTATCTCTGGCTACGAGCAGTACTTC. The encoded protein is CASSATSGSISGYEQYF. The chain uses TRBV19 and TRBJ2-7, with 11 positions matching TRBD2. Trimming removed 5 bases from V and 3 bases from J; junction bases left unmatched: 12. The V gene's germline CDR1 is LNHDA and CDR2 SQIVND (reference sequence). The CDR3 sequence is 17 residues long.

The chain has TRBV18 and TRBJ2-1; 9 nucleotides match TRBD2. The CDR3 loop spans 16 amino acids. Germline V gives CDR1 KGHSH, CDR2 LQKENI. Trimming took 2 bases from V and 7 from J; bases not matched to a gene: 9. The CDR3 sequence is CASSPRVAGVQNEQFF. CDR3 in DNA: TGTGCCAGCTCACCAAGGGTAGCGGGAGTTCAGAATGAGCAGTTCTTC. The variable domain in full, completed from reference TRBV18 and TRBJ2-1, reads NAGVMQNPRHLVRRRGQEARLRCSPMKGHSHVYWYRQLPEEGLKFMVYLQKENIIDESGMPKERFSAEFPKEGPSILRIQQVVRGDSAAYFCASSPRVAGVQNEQFFGPGTRLTVL.

This clone was picked up a small number of times. The V and J genes are TRBV5-1 and TRBJ2-2, with D possibly TRBD2 on 5 matching bases. The V end lost 7 bases, the J end lost 3 bases, and 13 bases lay between the germline ends. There are 14 residues in the CDR3. Germline loops: CDR1 SGHRS, CDR2 YFSETQ. CDR3 bases: TGCGCCAGCTCCACCGTGGGAGACACCGGGGAGCTGTTTTTT. Translation: CASSTVGDTGELFF. The variable domain in full, completed from reference TRBV5-1 and TRBJ2-2, reads KAGVTQTPRYLIKTRGQQVTLSCSPISGHRSVSWYQQTPGQGLQFLFEYFSETQRNKGNFPGRFSGRQFSNSRSEMNVSTLELGDSALYLCASSTVGDTGELFFGEGSRLTVL.

The gene calls are TRBV18 and TRBJ1-1, with D tentatively TRBD1 (6 bases). Germline CDR1 KGHSH, CDR2 LQKENI. The germline V and J ends were trimmed by 4 bases and 3 bases, with 15 bases remaining between them. This CDR3 has 15 residues. This CDR3 is CASSRHRAWDTEAFF. Here the CDR3 DNA reads TGTGCCAGCTCACGCCACAGGGCCTGGGACACTGAAGCTTTCTTT.

J is TRBJ2-1 and V is TRBV5-1, with 11 bases fitting TRBD2. Germline V gene lookup returns CDR1 SGHRS and CDR2 YFSETQ. J gave up 8 bases and V 0 bases, and 10 bases lay outside the gene matches. The CDR3 length is 17 residues. The CDR3 nucleotides are TGCGCCAGCAGCTTGGGCGTTACTAGCGGGAGAATCGATGAGCAGTTCTTC. This gives the protein CASSLGVTSGRIDEQFF. The entire variable domain, with the rest obtained from reference TRBV5-1 and TRBJ2-1, is as follows: KAGVTQTPRYLIKTRGQQVTLSCSPISGHRSVSWYQQTPGQGLQFLFEYFSETQRNKGNFPGRFSGRQFSNSRSEMNVSTLELGDSALYLCASSLGVTSGRIDEQFFGPGTRLTVL.

CDR3 coding DNA: TGTGCCAGCAGCTGGAGGCAGGCCCCTATGAACACTGAAGCTTTCTTT. Its translation is CASSWRQAPMNTEAFF. The chain uses TRBV5-4 and TRBJ1-1, with D uncertain. Germline assignment: CDR1 SGHNT and CDR2 YYREEE (reference sequence). Trimming shortened V by 3 bases and J by 0 bases, and 15 bases separated the two germline ends. The CDR3 consists of 16 residues. Based on the CDR3 plus reference TRBV5-4 and TRBJ1-1, the full variable domain is ETGVTQSPTHLIKTRGQQVTLRCSSQSGHNTVSWYQQALGQGPQFIFQYYREEENGRGNFPPRFSGLQFPNYSSELNVNALELDDSALYLCASSWRQAPMNTEAFFGQGTRLTVV.

The V gene is TRBV28, the J gene TRBJ2-7; a weak D match, TRBD1 (5 bases). The CDR3 has 13 amino acids. With 10 bases removed from V and 3 bases from J, the gap between germline ends came to 16 bases. The germline gives CDR1 MDHEN, CDR2 SYDVKM. Written as DNA, the CDR3 is TGTGCCACCAAAACCCCAGGGCTCTACGAGCAGTACTTC. Translation gives CATKTPGLYEQYF.

J is TRBJ2-1 and V is TRBV7-3; 7 bases map to TRBD2. In germline, CDR1 is SGHTA, CDR2 FQGTGA. Trimming cost V 2 bases and J 5 bases; bases outside gene matches: 9. The CDR3 runs to 16 residues. CDR3 loop: CASSLFREGPHNEQFF. In DNA, the CDR3 is TGTGCCAGCAGCTTATTTAGGGAGGGCCCTCACAATGAGCAGTTCTTC.

The chain joins TRBV5-1 to TRBJ1-1; 9 nucleotides agree with TRBD1. The CDR3 is 14 amino acids. In germline, CDR1 is SGHRS, CDR2 YFSETQ. V lost 3 bases, J lost 4 bases, and 4 bases stayed unmatched. The CDR3 bases are TGCGCCAGCAGCTCCGGGACAGGGCTCACTGAAGCTTTCTTT. It translates to CASSSGTGLTEAFF.

V gene TRBV7-2 combines with J gene TRBJ1-2; D is unclear. The V end was cut by 5 bases, the J end by 5 bases, with 21 bases between. Germline loops: CDR1 SGHTA, CDR2 FQGNSA. The CDR3 consists of 16 residues. The CDR3 DNA follows: TGTGCCAGCAGCCCTAGAGTTTCGGGATTGGGGTATGGCTACACCTTC. Protein: CASSPRVSGLGYGYTF.

This clone was counted only a few times. The chain is built from TRBV27 and TRBJ1-1; D is possibly TRBD1 (6 bases). V lost 0 bases to trimming and J lost 4 bases, with 15 bases between them. This CDR3 spans 16 amino acids. The germline V gene has CDR1 MNHEY and CDR2 SMNVEV (reference sequence). The CDR3 sequence: CASSLSAMAGVTEAFF. The CDR3 region has the DNA TGTGCCAGCAGTTTATCAGCTATGGCAGGGGTCACTGAAGCTTTCTTT.

J is TRBJ2-5 and V is TRBV28; 11 bases match TRBD2. The end of the DNA aligns better with TRBJ2-7, so the J call may be wrong. Germline-derived CDR1 and CDR2 are MDHEN and SYDVKM. CDR3 length: 16 residues. CDR3 sequence: CASSLWGTSGSYEQYF. The CDR3 DNA is TGTGCCAGCAGTTTATGGGGGACTAGCGGATCCTACGAGCAGTACTTC.